Listed below are T cell receptor beta chains from one sample, sequenced in a study of T cell responses to AZD1222 COVID-19 vaccine. Method: immunoSEQ multiplex PCR; TCRdb's copy keeps in-frame clones and lacks some. This sample has 150,000 or so clones, with over 80% found just once. The source was peripheral blood, collected 28 days after the second AZD1222 dose. The receptors stem from an adult who received the AZD1222 COVID-19 vaccine. Both conserved end residues are part of each CDR3. The D gene is left open where the match is weak. Rows give clone size only sometimes, using once, few, many, or a class for an expanded clone.

-	TRBV4-3	TRBD1	TRBJ2-1	CASSQGTPRTGVIEWSYNEQFF	TGCGCCAGCAGCCAAGGAACACCGAGGACAGGGGTCATTGAGTGGTCCTACAATGAGCAGTTCTTC
-	TRBV10-3	-	TRBJ1-4	CAISGGVGEKLFF	TGTGCCATCAGTGGGGGAGTAGGGGAAAAACTGTTTTTT
-	TRBV15	-	TRBJ2-3	CATLRGSPTDTQYF	TGTGCCACCCTCAGGGGATCCCCCACAGATACGCAGTATTTT
-	TRBV19	-	TRBJ1-1	CASRPDRAMAEAFF	TGTGCCAGTAGACCCGACCGGGCAATGGCAGAAGCTTTCTTT
-	TRBV4-3	-	TRBJ2-2	CASSQDLRGRRTGELFF	TGCGCCAGCAGCCAAGATCTTCGGGGTCGTCGGACCGGGGAGCTGTTTTTT
-	TRBV24-1	-	TRBJ2-6	CATGVAGANVLTF	TGTGCCACCGGGGTGGCTGGGGCCAACGTCCTGACTTTC
-	TRBV21-1	-	TRBJ2-7	CASSKECRLVTYEQYF	TGTGCCAGCAGCAAAGAATGCCGACTAGTTACTTACGAGCAGTACTTC
many	TRBV6-4	-	TRBJ1-4	CASSDGTSGAKLFF	TGTGCCAGCAGTGACGGGACAAGTGGGGCAAAACTGTTTTTT
-	TRBV20-1	-	TRBJ1-5	CSASYQGNQPQHF	TGCAGTGCTAGTTATCAGGGAAATCAGCCCCAGCATTTT
few	TRBV7-2	TRBD1	TRBJ1-2	CASSLRTGDIYGYTF	TGTGCCAGCAGCCTCCGGACAGGTGACATCTATGGCTACACCTTC
-	TRBV19	TRBD1	TRBJ1-6	CASSIEGARRSPLHF	TGTGCCAGTAGTATTGAGGGGGCCAGGCGTTCACCCCTCCACTTT
once	TRBV11-2	-	TRBJ2-7	CASSSPKGPSSYEQYF	TGTGCCAGCAGCTCGCCTAAGGGGCCGAGCTCCTACGAGCAGTACTTC
-	TRBV30	-	TRBJ1-3	CAWSVAGNTIYF	TGTGCCTGGAGTGTAGCCGGAAACACCATATATTTT
once	TRBV7-2	-	TRBJ1-6	CASSSDRDRYSPLHF	TGTGCCAGCAGCTCTGACCGGGACCGGTATTCACCCCTCCACTTT
once	TRBV5-1	-	TRBJ2-3	CASSLEGVGRTDTQYF	TGCGCCAGCAGCTTGGAGGGGGTAGGGCGCACAGATACGCAGTATTTT
-	TRBV7-9	-	TRBJ2-3	CASSSAGTDTQYF	TGTGCCAGCAGCTCCGCCGGCACAGATACGCAGTATTTT
-	TRBV2	-	TRBJ1-2	CASSESFGGNGNYGYTF	TGTGCCAGCAGTGAATCGTTCGGAGGAAACGGTAACTATGGCTACACCTTC
-	TRBV11-2	-	TRBJ1-5	CASSPISDSNQPQHF	TGTGCCAGCAGCCCCATCAGCGATAGCAATCAGCCCCAGCATTTT
-	TRBV3-1/TRBV3-2	-	TRBJ2-7	CASSQGHTVYEQYF	TGTGCCAGCAGCCAGGGACACACCGTTTACGAGCAGTACTTC
once	TRBV3-1/TRBV3-2	TRBD2	TRBJ2-1	CASSFSGPNEQFF	TGTGCCAGCAGTTTTAGCGGGCCCAATGAGCAGTTCTTC
-	TRBV19	TRBD2	TRBJ2-5	CASSIVAGGWQETQYF	TGTGCCAGTAGTATAGTTGCGGGGGGTTGGCAAGAGACCCAGTACTTC
-	TRBV30	-	TRBJ2-7	CAGRVLGLYEQYF	TGTGCCGGCCGTGTTCTGGGATTGTACGAGCAGTACTTC
-	TRBV27	TRBD1	TRBJ1-2	CASSGRQGDVGGYTF	TGTGCCAGCAGTGGGCGGCAGGGGGACGTGGGGGGCTACACCTTC
-	TRBV12-3/TRBV12-4	TRBD1	TRBJ1-2	CASSTGIRGYTF	TGTGCCAGCTCGACAGGGATACGCGGCTACACCTTC
-	TRBV3-1/TRBV3-2	-	TRBJ1-2	CASSPQWEGGGYTF	TGTGCCAGCAGCCCTCAGTGGGAGGGAGGTGGCTACACCTTC
-	TRBV13	-	TRBJ2-5	CASSFAEGGETQYF	TGTGCCAGCAGCTTCGCGGAAGGGGGTGAGACCCAGTACTTC
-	TRBV7-9	TRBD2	TRBJ2-3	CASSQPGSGASTDTQYF	TGTGCCAGCAGCCAGCCGGGGAGCGGGGCTAGCACAGATACGCAGTATTTT
-	TRBV19	TRBD1	TRBJ2-7	CASNPGQGLGEQYF	TGTGCCAGCAACCCGGGACAGGGGTTGGGAGAGCAGTACTTC